This T cell receptor beta chain is drawn from a study of T cells in Graves' hyperthyroidism and ophthalmopathy. Study in general: Staff took peripheral blood when the initial diagnosis was made, before any treatment began.

Regions amplified from RNA transcripts were the TCR beta CDR3 regions. Carried out on the TCR CDR3, a first-round RT-PCR used the HTBI primer set. Via MiXCR, TCRdb re-called the multiplex PCR reads, giving one row per CDR3 protein. The sample shows around 700,000 distinct CDR3 sequences, around 20% of them seen only once. V shed 2 bases, J shed 4 bases, and the junction held 5 bases outside the gene matches. The CDR3 is made up of 15 amino acids. The specimen sequenced was blood. This chain connects TRBV12-3 or TRBV12-4 to TRBJ2-4, with 7 bases fitting TRBD1. This clonotype was sampled from a woman aged 50 to 60 with Graves' hyperthyroidism that later progressed to Graves' ophthalmopathy. The CDR3 DNA reads TGTGCCAGCAGTTTATCGCCAGGGGGAAAAAACATTCAGTACTTC. This translates into CASSLSPGGKNIQYF.